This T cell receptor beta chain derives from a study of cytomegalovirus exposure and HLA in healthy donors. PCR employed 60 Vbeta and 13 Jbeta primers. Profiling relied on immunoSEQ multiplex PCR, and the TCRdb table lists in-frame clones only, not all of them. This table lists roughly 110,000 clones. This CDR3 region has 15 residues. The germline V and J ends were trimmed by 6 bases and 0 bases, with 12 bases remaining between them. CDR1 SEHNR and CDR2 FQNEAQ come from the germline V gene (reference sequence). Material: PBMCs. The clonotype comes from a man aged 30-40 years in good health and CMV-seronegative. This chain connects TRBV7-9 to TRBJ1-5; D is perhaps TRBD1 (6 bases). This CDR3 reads CASSPDRYSNQPQHF. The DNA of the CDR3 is TGTGCCAGCAGTCCCGACAGGTATAGCAATCAGCCCCAGCATTTT.